This entry describes one T cell receptor (beta chain). Its cognate antigen is unknown. Clones were sequenced by immunoSEQ multiplex PCR, and TCRdb holds only the in-frame ones, with some missing. The sample lists more than 25,000 clones; roughly 80% were seen once. This record comes from a study of lymphopenia after photon versus proton radiotherapy. Overall study findings and caveats: After lymphocyte nadir, photon-treated repertoires showed oligoclonal expansion, especially CD8+ Temra.

Germline V CDR1 and CDR2: LNHDA, SQIVND (reference sequence). Trimming removed 11 bases from V and 4 bases from J, with 10 bases in between. The CDR3 is 11 residues long. Here the sequenced sample was peripheral blood, taken from a patient treated with photon-based radiotherapy. The J gene is TRBJ2-3, the V gene TRBV19, with D perhaps matching TRBD2 (6 bases). This receptor was obtained from a woman aged 45-60 years with pancreatic cancer. The CDR3 DNA sequence: TGTGCCGGGGGGACCCCAGATACGCAGTATTTT. This encodes CAGGTPDTQYF.